The 10 T cell receptor beta chains presented below share a single source sample, sequenced in a study of T cell responses to AZD1222 COVID-19 vaccine. The data were produced by immunoSEQ multiplex PCR, yet TCRdb's version contains in-frame clones alone and is incomplete. The sample carries approximately 150,000 clones, more than 90% recorded once. Sequencing was performed on peripheral blood, taken on day 0 of AZD1222 vaccination. Receptors originate from an adult in good health.

The table lists this clone with a count of one. The rearrangement links TRBV14 to TRBJ2-1; 16 bases fit TRBD2. Germline values: CDR1 SGHDN, CDR2 FVKESK. Germline trimming cut 0 bases from V and 6 bases from J; bases unmatched to any gene: 11. The CDR3 contains 20 residues. The CDR3 spells CASSQDPWGLAGGPVNEQFF. CDR3 sequence (DNA): TGTGCCAGCAGCCAAGATCCCTGGGGACTAGCGGGAGGGCCTGTCAATGAGCAGTTCTTC. The whole variable domain, filled in from reference TRBV14 and TRBJ2-1, reads EAGVTQFPSHSVIEKGQTVTLRCDPISGHDNLYWYRRVMGKEIKFLLHFVKESKQDESGMPNNRFLAERTGGTYSTLKVQPAELEDSGVYFCASSQDPWGLAGGPVNEQFFGPGTRLTVL.

The chain is built from TRBV2 and TRBJ1-1; the D gene is possibly TRBD1 (6 bases). This CDR3 contains 12 residues. From germline, CDR1 is SNHLY and CDR2 FYNNEI. V shed 9 bases and J shed 5 bases, with 13 bases lying between them. CDR3 residues: CARRHTGTEAFF. The CDR3 bases are TGTGCCAGGAGACATACAGGGACTGAAGCTTTCTTT.

The gene calls are TRBV5-1 and TRBJ2-5; 12 bases map to TRBD2. This CDR3 spans 16 amino acids. The V segment lost 2 bases and the J segment 2 bases; nucleotides outside the gene matches: 4. Germline V gene sequence: CDR1 SGHRS, CDR2 YFSETQ. Written as DNA, the CDR3 is TGCGCCAGCAGCTTCGGGACTAGCGGGTGGCAAGAGACCCAGTACTTC. Its translation: CASSFGTSGWQETQYF.

The chain uses TRBV27 and TRBJ2-1; 7 bases align to TRBD1. The CDR3 consists of 16 residues. Germline V gene data show CDR1 as MNHEY and CDR2 as SMNVEV (reference sequence). Losses at the gene ends were 5 bases for V and 5 bases for J; bases not matched to a gene: 12. The CDR3 region is CASSGSSGQPNNEQFF. The CDR3 DNA reads TGTGCCAGCAGTGGCTCATCGGGACAGCCTAACAATGAGCAGTTCTTC.

The chain uses TRBV28 and TRBJ1-2, with D maybe TRBD1 (6 bases). V lost 1 base and J lost 8, with 8 bases in between. Per germline, CDR1 MDHEN and CDR2 SYDVKM. CDR3 length: 12 residues. The CDR3 DNA is TGTGCCAGCAGTTTATCAGGGGTCGGCTACACCTTC. Translated, it gives CASSLSGVGYTF.

The J gene is TRBJ1-2, the V gene TRBV30, with a possible D match to TRBD1 (6 bases). CDR3 length equals 12 residues. CDR1 GTSNPN and CDR2 SVGIG come from the germline V gene (reference sequence). CDR3 amino acids: CASRGRFYGYTF. The CDR3 DNA is TGTGCTTCCCGGGGGCGCTTCTATGGCTACACCTTC.

CDR3 region: CARIIRDRPKFDEGQYF. CDR3 nucleotides: TGTGCCAGAATTATTAGGGACAGGCCAAAATTCGACGAGGGGCAGTACTTC. V gene TRBV27 combines with J gene TRBJ2-7, with 8 bases aligning to TRBD1. Germline-derived CDR1 and CDR2 are MNHEY and SMNVEV (reference sequence). V gave up 9 bases and J gave up 9 bases; unmatched junction bases: 25. The CDR3 consists of 17 residues.

The rearrangement uses TRBV6-1 and TRBJ1-3; D is unclear. The V end lost 2 bases, the J end lost 8 bases, and 16 bases lay between the germline ends. CDR3 size: 15 residues. CDR1 is MNHNS, CDR2 SASEGT, per germline. The CDR3: CASSERASRGDTIYF. The CDR3 DNA reads TGTGCCAGCAGTGAACGCGCCAGTCGGGGAGACACCATATATTTT.

This chain uses TRBV11-1 with TRBJ2-7; 9 positions agree with TRBD2. CDR3 length: 14 amino acids. Germline CDR1 and CDR2: SGHAT and FQDESV (reference sequence). Trimming removed 5 bases from V and 0 bases from J; junction bases left unmatched: 2. CDR3 DNA sequence: TGTGCCAGCAGCCGGACTAGCGACTCCTACGAGCAGTACTTC. The encoded protein is CASSRTSDSYEQYF.

The gene calls are TRBV27 and TRBJ2-3; TRBD2 aligns across 8 bases. The J segment lost 6 bases and the V segment lost 6 bases, leaving 17 bases of the junction unmatched. Germline V CDR1 and CDR2: MNHEY, SMNVEV (reference sequence). CDR3 length: 17 amino acids. The CDR3 sequence is CASRSISGVGVADTQYF. CDR3 nucleotide sequence: TGTGCCAGCAGGTCAATTAGCGGGGTGGGGGTTGCGGATACGCAGTATTTT.